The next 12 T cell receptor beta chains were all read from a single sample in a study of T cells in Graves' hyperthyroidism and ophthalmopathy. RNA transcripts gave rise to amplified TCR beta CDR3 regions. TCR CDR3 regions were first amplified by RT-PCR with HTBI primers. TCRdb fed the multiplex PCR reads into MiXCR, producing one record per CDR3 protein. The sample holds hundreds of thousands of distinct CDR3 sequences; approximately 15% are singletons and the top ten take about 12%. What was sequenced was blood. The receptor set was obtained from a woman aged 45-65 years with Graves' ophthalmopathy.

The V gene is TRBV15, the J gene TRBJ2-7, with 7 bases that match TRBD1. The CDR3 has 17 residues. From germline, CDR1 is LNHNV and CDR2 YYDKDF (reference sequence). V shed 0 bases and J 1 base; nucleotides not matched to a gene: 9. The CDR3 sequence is CATSRDNPGQTSYEQYF. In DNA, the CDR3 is TGTGCCACCAGCAGAGATAACCCGGGACAGACGTCCTACGAGCAGTACTTC.

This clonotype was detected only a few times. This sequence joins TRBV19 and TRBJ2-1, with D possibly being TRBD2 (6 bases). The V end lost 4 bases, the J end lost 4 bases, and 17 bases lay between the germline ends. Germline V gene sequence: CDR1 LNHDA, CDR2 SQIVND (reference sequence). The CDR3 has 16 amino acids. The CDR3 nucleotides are TGTGCCAGTAGTAGCCCTCGCCGGGGGAGGTACAATGAGCAGTTCTTC. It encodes CASSSPRRGRYNEQFF.

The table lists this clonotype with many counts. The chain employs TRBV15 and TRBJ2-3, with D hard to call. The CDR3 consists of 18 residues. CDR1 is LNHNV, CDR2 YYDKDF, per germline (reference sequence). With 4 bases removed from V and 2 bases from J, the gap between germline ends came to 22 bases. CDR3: CATSTPLSAVADTDTQYF. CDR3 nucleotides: TGTGCCACCAGCACCCCGTTATCGGCGGTCGCAGACACAGATACGCAGTATTTT.

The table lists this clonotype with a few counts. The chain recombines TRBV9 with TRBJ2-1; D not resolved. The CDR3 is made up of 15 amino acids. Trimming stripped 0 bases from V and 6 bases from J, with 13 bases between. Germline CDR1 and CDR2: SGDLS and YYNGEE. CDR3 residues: CASSVAGVISNEQFF. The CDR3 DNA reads TGTGCCAGCAGCGTAGCTGGAGTTATCAGCAATGAGCAGTTCTTC.

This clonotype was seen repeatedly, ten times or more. The CDR3 DNA is TGTGCCAGCAGCTATCCACGTACCTACGAGCAGTACTTC. Translation gives CASSYPRTYEQYF. This chain uses TRBV7-9 with TRBJ2-7; D remains unclear. This CDR3 is 13 amino acids long. The germline CDR1 and CDR2 sequences are SEHNR and FQNEAQ (reference sequence). Trimming stripped 4 bases from V and 2 bases from J, with 9 bases between. Based on the CDR3 plus reference TRBV7-9 and TRBJ2-7, the full variable domain is DTGVSQNPRHKITKRGQNVTFRCDPISEHNRLYWYRQTLGQGPEFLTYFQNEAQLEKSRLLSDRFSAERPKGSFSTLEIQRTEQGDSAMYLCASSYPRTYEQYFGPGTRLTVT.

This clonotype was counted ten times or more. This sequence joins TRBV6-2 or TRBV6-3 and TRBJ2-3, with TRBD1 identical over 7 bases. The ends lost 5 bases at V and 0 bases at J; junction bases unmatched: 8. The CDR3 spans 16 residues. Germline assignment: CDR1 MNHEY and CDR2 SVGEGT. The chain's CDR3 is CASSNRGRGSTDTQYF. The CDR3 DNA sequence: TGTGCCAGCAGTAACAGGGGACGTGGGAGCACAGATACGCAGTATTTT.

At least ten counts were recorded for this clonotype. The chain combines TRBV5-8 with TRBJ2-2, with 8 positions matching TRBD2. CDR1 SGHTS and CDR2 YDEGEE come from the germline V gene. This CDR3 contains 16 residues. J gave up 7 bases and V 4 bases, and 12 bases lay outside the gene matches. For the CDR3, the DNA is TGTGCCAGCAGCGCGCGGGGGGTGTTTTTCCGCGGGGAGCTGTTTTTT. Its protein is CASSARGVFFRGELFF.

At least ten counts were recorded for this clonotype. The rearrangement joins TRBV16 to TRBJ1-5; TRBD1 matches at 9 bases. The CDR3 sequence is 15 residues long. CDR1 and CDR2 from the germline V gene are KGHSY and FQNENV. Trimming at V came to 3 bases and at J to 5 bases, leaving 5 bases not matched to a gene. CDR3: CASSQPDRGYQPQHF. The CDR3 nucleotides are TGTGCCAGCAGCCAGCCGGACAGGGGATATCAGCCCCAGCATTTT.

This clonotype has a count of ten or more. CDR3 coding DNA: TGTGCCAGCAGCCTCGGGACGGCGGTTCAGCCCCAGCATTTT. This codes for CASSLGTAVQPQHF. The chain employs TRBV13 and TRBJ1-5; weak D call: TRBD1 (5 bases). Trimming pared 5 bases from V and 6 bases from J, leaving 14 bases between. Germline V gene lookup returns CDR1 PRHDT and CDR2 FYEKMQ (reference sequence). CDR3 length: 14 amino acids.

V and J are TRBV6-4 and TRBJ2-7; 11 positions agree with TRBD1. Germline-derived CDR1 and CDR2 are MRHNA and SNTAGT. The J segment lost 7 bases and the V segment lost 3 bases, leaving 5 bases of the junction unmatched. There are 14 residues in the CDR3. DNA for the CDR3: TGTGCCAGCAGTGAGCGGACAGGGGGCAGAGAGCAGTACTTC. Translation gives CASSERTGGREQYF.

CDR3 sequence (DNA): TGTGCCAGCAGCCTGACTAGCGGGGCCTATAAAAGGGACCAGTACTTC. Its protein product is CASSLTSGAYKRDQYF. The chain has TRBV3-1 and TRBJ2-5; the match to TRBD2 covers 11 bases. The V gene's germline CDR1 is LGHDT and CDR2 YNNKEL (reference sequence). The V gene end was trimmed by 4 bases and the J gene end by 10 bases; junction bases not matched to a gene: 14. The CDR3 totals 16 residues.

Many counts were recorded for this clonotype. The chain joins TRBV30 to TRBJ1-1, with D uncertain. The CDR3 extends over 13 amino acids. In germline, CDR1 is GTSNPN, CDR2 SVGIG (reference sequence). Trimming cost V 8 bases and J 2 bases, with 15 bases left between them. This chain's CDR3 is CAAQKQPNTEAFF. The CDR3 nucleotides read TGTGCCGCCCAAAAGCAGCCTAACACTGAAGCTTTCTTT. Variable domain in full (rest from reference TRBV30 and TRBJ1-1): SQTIHQWPATLVQPVGSPLSLECTVEGTSNPNLYWYRQAAGRGLQLLFYSVGIGQISSEVPQNLSASRPQDRQFILSSKKLLLSDSGFYLCAAQKQPNTEAFFGQGTRLTVV.